Below are 11 T cell receptor beta chains sequenced from a single sample in a study of blood T cell repertoires in COVID-19. Profiling relied on immunoSEQ multiplex PCR, and the TCRdb table lists in-frame clones only, not all of them. Of 95,000 to 110,000 clones listed, about four fifths are singletons. Source material: peripheral blood. These receptors all stem from a man in his sixties with acute or convalescent COVID-19.

This chain connects TRBV10-3 to TRBJ1-5, with a tentative D call TRBD1 (6 bases). The V end was cut by 2 bases, the J end by 4 bases, with 12 bases between. Germline V gene data show CDR1 as ENHRY and CDR2 as SYGVKD. The CDR3 runs 15 residues. Written as DNA, the CDR3 is TGTGCCATCAGTGAGAACCGGGACACAAATCAGCCCCAGCATTTT. Its translation is CAISENRDTNQPQHF.

In its sample, this clone was seen a few times. The V gene is TRBV15, the J gene TRBJ2-1, with D perhaps TRBD1 (6 bases). With 5 bases removed from V and 15 bases from J, the gap between germline ends came to 20 bases. The CDR3 runs to 13 residues. Looked up from germline, CDR1 is LNHNV and CDR2 is YYDKDF (reference sequence). As DNA, the CDR3 is TGTGCCACCAGCTCCGGGACAATACCCCGCTTGTTCTTC. Protein sequence: CATSSGTIPRLFF.

This clone has more than one count but fewer than ten. This chain joins TRBV5-5 and TRBJ1-5; 7 nucleotides line up with TRBD1. V shed 2 bases and J 4 bases; nucleotides not matched to a gene: 6. This CDR3 is built from 15 residues. Germline CDR1 is SGHKS and CDR2 is YYEKEE (reference sequence). The CDR3 DNA follows: TGTGCCAGCAGCTTCGGGACAGTGGGAAATCAGCCCCAGCATTTT. Amino acids: CASSFGTVGNQPQHF.

V gene TRBV6-5 combines with J gene TRBJ1-1; possibly TRBD1 for D (5 bases). Per the germline V gene, CDR1 is MNHEY and CDR2 is SVGAGI. The CDR3 consists of 12 residues. V was pared by 9 bases and J by 3 bases, with 11 bases between. The CDR3 sequence is CASQGVDTEAFF. The CDR3 region has the DNA TGTGCCAGTCAGGGTGTCGACACTGAAGCTTTCTTT.

The chain is built from TRBV6-4 and TRBJ2-3, with TRBD2 identical over 8 bases. The CDR3 is 15 amino acids. V lost 5 bases and J lost 1; bases outside the gene matches: 5. Germline CDR1 is MRHNA and CDR2 is SNTAGT. In nucleotides, the CDR3 is TGTGCCAGCAGTTTAGCGGGACTAGGCACAGATACGCAGTATTTT. Amino acids: CASSLAGLGTDTQYF.

This clone was recorded only once. The genes are TRBV5-1 and TRBJ1-5; a weak D match, TRBD1 (5 bases). Per the germline V gene, CDR1 is SGHRS and CDR2 is YFSETQ. Trimming shortened V by 0 bases and J by 5 bases, and 12 bases separated the two germline ends. This CDR3 spans 15 amino acids. In DNA form, the CDR3 reads TGCGCCAGCAGCTTGGAGTCAGGCAGGGATCAGCCCCAGCATTTT. It codes for CASSLESGRDQPQHF.

In DNA, the CDR3 is TGTGCCAGCAGTGAAGGGACAACGGCGCACACTGAAGCTTTCTTT. Translation gives CASSEGTTAHTEAFF. The chain combines TRBV6-1 with TRBJ1-1; D perhaps matches TRBD1 (5 bases). Looked up from germline, CDR1 is MNHNS and CDR2 is SASEGT. The CDR3 covers 15 residues. V gave up 1 base and J gave up 3 bases, with 12 bases separating them.

The J gene is TRBJ2-7, the V gene TRBV2; a weak D match, TRBD2 (5 bases). Germline CDR1 reads SNHLY; CDR2 reads FYNNEI. The CDR3 spans 12 residues. Trimming pared 4 bases from V and 6 bases from J, leaving 10 bases between. CDR3 nucleotides: TGTGCCAGCAGTGCCTCGGGGAGCGAGCAGTACTTC. Its translation is CASSASGSEQYF.

The chain couples TRBV6-4 to TRBJ2-1, with 8 bases aligning to TRBD2. Germline V gene lookup returns CDR1 MRHNA and CDR2 SNTAGT. Unmatched junction bases numbered 6, after V lost 7 bases and J lost 1 base. This CDR3 is 15 amino acids long. CDR3 region: CASKKLAGSYNEQFF. The CDR3 DNA reads as TGTGCCAGCAAGAAGTTAGCGGGGTCCTACAATGAGCAGTTCTTC.

V gene TRBV7-2 combines with J gene TRBJ1-4; the match to TRBD1 covers 7 bases. V shed 1 base, J shed 9 bases, and the junction held 8 bases outside the gene matches. Germline V gives CDR1 SGHTA, CDR2 FQGNSA. CDR3 length: 15 amino acids. The CDR3 here is CASSLEGRGSKKLFF. The CDR3, as DNA: TGTGCCAGCAGCTTAGAGGGCAGGGGGAGTAAAAAACTGTTTTTT.

This chain links TRBV20-1 with TRBJ2-7; maybe TRBD2 (5 bases). The CDR3 runs 11 residues. CDR1 DFQATT and CDR2 SNEGSKA come from the germline V gene (reference sequence). The CDR3 DNA reads as TGCGTTGGGGTGAGGGACTACGAGCAGTACTTC. It codes for CVGVRDYEQYF.